The subject of this entry is one TCR beta chain. Clones were read by immunoSEQ multiplex PCR, and TCRdb kept only the in-frame ones, dropping some. The data hold 150,000 to 190,000 clones, with 75% to 85% observed a single time. This sample is part of a study of blood T cell repertoires in COVID-19. For the study at large: PBMCs, B-cell-depleted T cells, or T cells were the source of the cDNA or gDNA that made up the material.

Trimming cost V 6 bases and J 3 bases, with 11 bases left between them. CDR1 is MNHEY and CDR2 is SVGAGI in the germline V gene. CDR3 size: 13 residues. Input material: peripheral blood. This clonotype was obtained from a man in his 60s with acute or convalescent COVID-19. V usage is TRBV6-5 and J usage is TRBJ2-5; D unclear. The CDR3 coding sequence is TGTGCCAGCAGCTATGGGCCCGAAGAGACCCAGTACTTC. Amino acids: CASSYGPEETQYF.